This T cell receptor (beta chain) was captured by sequencing in a study of PD-1 blockade in classical Hodgkin lymphoma. V lost 1 base to trimming and J lost 7 bases; unmatched junction nucleotides: 8. The germline CDR1 and CDR2 sequences are GTSNPN and SVGIG (reference sequence). This CDR3 contains 17 residues. The time point here: cycle 4 day 1 (C4D1), after 6 weeks of nivolumab. Following autologous stem cell transplantation, relapse occurred in every patient, and exposure to brentuximab vedotin varied. Starting with thawed PBMCs, CD4+ T cells were purified by magnetic negative selection. TCRdb's copy holds only in-frame clones and misses some; the assay was immunoSEQ multiplex PCR. The sample lists roughly 35,000 clones; approximately 90% were seen once.

The sequence was obtained from a human donor with classical Hodgkin lymphoma. The J gene is TRBJ2-2, the V gene TRBV30; 14 positions match TRBD2. Here the sequenced sample was CD4+ T cells from blood, taken before the fourth cycle of nivolumab. The CDR3 spells CAWSAGTSGSWVGELFF. In nucleotides, the CDR3 is TGTGCCTGGAGTGCCGGGACTAGCGGGAGTTGGGTCGGGGAGCTGTTTTTT.